This T cell receptor (beta chain) appears in the sequencing data of a study of radiotherapy plus CTLA-4 blockade in lung cancer listed by TCRdb under 2018. In the study overall: Among enrolled patients, about 19% had an objective response and roughly 30% reached disease control. Study-level results and caveats: Early dynamic changes in blood T cell clones, together with increased serum interferon-beta after radiation, were reported as the strongest predictors of response. After treatment with radiotherapy and ipilimumab, TCR clones that originated in tumors expanded in peripheral blood.

A word on this clone: It lacks a known antigen. No base qualities exist here, and no much larger clone lies one base off it.

V is shortened by 1 base, J by 5 bases, and the region joining them spans 8 bases. From a lookup of the germline V gene, CDR1 and CDR2 are SGHTA and FQGNSA. Counted from cysteine to phenylalanine, this CDR3 has 13 amino acids. Only the CDR3 part of the read is kept: 39 bases, read in frame from the first base. Library preparation employed the immunoSEQ multiplex PCR assay. Held by TCRdb, this immuneACCESS table contains in-frame sequences only and omits some clones. Under half of the omission traces to an unresolved V gene where checked; the cause of the rest is unknown. For this sample there are about 50,000 clones; about 88% appear just once. Of the sample, about a quarter falls within the top ten clones. In this study, focal radiation therapy paired with CTLA-4 blockade (ipilimumab) was tested in patients who had chemo-refractory metastatic non-small-cell lung cancer.

The clonotype comes from a human donor with non-small cell lung cancer whose response to radiotherapy plus ipilimumab could not be evaluated. This specimen consisted of peripheral blood, obtained from a patient treated with radiotherapy plus ipilimumab. The rearrangement joined TRBV7-2 to TRBJ2-5, and the D gene may be TRBD1, 5 bases matching. At the DNA level, the sequence is TGTGCCAGCAGCTTAGGCAGGGCGGAGACCCAGTACTTC. Its protein reads: CASSLGRAETQYF.